The rows below give T cell receptor beta chains drawn from one sample of a study of CD8+ T cells in alopecia areata. TCRdb's copy holds only in-frame clones and misses some; the assay was immunoSEQ multiplex PCR. The data show 200,000 to 250,000 clones, with under 60% seen just once and roughly 1.5% held by the top ten. The specimen comprised CD4+ T cells sorted from blood, sampled at week 4, from a patient treated with tofacitinib. The receptors here all came from a human donor with alopecia areata. Both conserved end residues are part of each CDR3. Each record gives: CDR3 DNA, CDR3 protein, J gene, clone size, V gene, D gene. D genes are given only for firm matches. Only some rows state a clone size, as once, few, many or a class for expanded clones.

CDR3nt: TGCAGTGCTAGTGTGCAAAATGGCTACACCTTC
CDR3aa: CSASVQNGYTF
j_gene: TRBJ1-2
abundance: .
v_gene: TRBV20-1
d_gene: .

CDR3nt: TGTGCCAGCACTCGGCCGGCCAGCCATGAGCAGTTCTTC
CDR3aa: CASTRPASHEQFF
j_gene: TRBJ2-1
abundance: few
v_gene: TRBV5-6
d_gene: .

CDR3nt: TGTGCCAGCAGCCCCCCGGGGGAGCAGTACTTC
CDR3aa: CASSPPGEQYF
j_gene: TRBJ2-7
abundance: .
v_gene: TRBV7-9
d_gene: .

CDR3nt: TGTGCCAGTAGCATACAGGGGAGCTCCTACAATGAGCAGTTCTTC
CDR3aa: CASSIQGSSYNEQFF
j_gene: TRBJ2-1
abundance: few
v_gene: TRBV19
d_gene: TRBD1

CDR3nt: TGCGCCAGCAGCCAACACCTAGCGGCCTCAGGGGAGCAGTACTTC
CDR3aa: CASSQHLAASGEQYF
j_gene: TRBJ2-7
abundance: few
v_gene: TRBV4-3
d_gene: TRBD2

CDR3nt: TGTGCCAGTAGTAACCCTTGGACAGACAACAAGGAAAAACTGTTTTTT
CDR3aa: CASSNPWTDNKEKLFF
j_gene: TRBJ1-4
abundance: many
v_gene: TRBV19
d_gene: .

CDR3nt: TGTGCCTGGAGATCGAACAGGGCTTCGCCTGAAGCTTTCTTT
CDR3aa: CAWRSNRASPEAFF
j_gene: TRBJ1-1
abundance: .
v_gene: TRBV30
d_gene: .

CDR3nt: TGTGCCAGCAAACGTCCGGGACAGGGGAGCTATGGCTACACCTTC
CDR3aa: CASKRPGQGSYGYTF
j_gene: TRBJ1-2
abundance: .
v_gene: TRBV6-5
d_gene: TRBD1

CDR3nt: TGTGCCAGCAGCGGCCGAGACGAGCAGTACTTC
CDR3aa: CASSGRDEQYF
j_gene: TRBJ2-7
abundance: .
v_gene: TRBV11-3
d_gene: .

CDR3nt: TGTGCCAGCAGCTCCCCGGGACAGGGGGCCCACGAGCAGTACTTC
CDR3aa: CASSSPGQGAHEQYF
j_gene: TRBJ2-7
abundance: .
v_gene: TRBV2
d_gene: TRBD1

CDR3nt: TGCAGCGTTGAGTCCCTCCACACAGATACGCAGTATTTT
CDR3aa: CSVESLHTDTQYF
j_gene: TRBJ2-3
abundance: few
v_gene: TRBV29-1
d_gene: .

CDR3nt: TGCAGCGTTGAAGATCAGGGACATGGCTACACCTTC
CDR3aa: CSVEDQGHGYTF
j_gene: TRBJ1-2
abundance: once
v_gene: TRBV29-1
d_gene: .

CDR3nt: TGTGCCAGCAGTTCCTCCGGGACAAATAATCAGCCCCAGCATTTT
CDR3aa: CASSSSGTNNQPQHF
j_gene: TRBJ1-5
abundance: .
v_gene: TRBV27
d_gene: .

CDR3nt: TGTGCCAGCAGCTCATGGGGACCCGAGCAGTACTTC
CDR3aa: CASSSWGPEQYF
j_gene: TRBJ2-7
abundance: .
v_gene: TRBV5-6
d_gene: .

CDR3nt: TGTGCCAGCAGCGTAGGGGCGGGGGACAGTCAGCCCCAGCATTTT
CDR3aa: CASSVGAGDSQPQHF
j_gene: TRBJ1-5
abundance: many
v_gene: TRBV9
d_gene: TRBD1

CDR3nt: TGTGCCAGCAGCTTAATGGGGGGTATGAGCAATCAGCCCCAGCATTTT
CDR3aa: CASSLMGGMSNQPQHF
j_gene: TRBJ1-5
abundance: .
v_gene: TRBV7-2
d_gene: .

CDR3nt: TGCAGCGGAGGGACAACTTTTGGTGAGACCCAGTACTTC
CDR3aa: CSGGTTFGETQYF
j_gene: TRBJ2-5
abundance: few
v_gene: TRBV29-1
d_gene: .

CDR3nt: TGTGCCAGCAGCTTGGGGCCGGCGAACACCGGGGAGCTGTTTTTT
CDR3aa: CASSLGPANTGELFF
j_gene: TRBJ2-2
abundance: .
v_gene: TRBV5-6
d_gene: .

CDR3nt: TGTGCCTGGAATCCAGGGGGCCGGGAGCTGTTTTTT
CDR3aa: CAWNPGGRELFF
j_gene: TRBJ2-2
abundance: few
v_gene: TRBV30
d_gene: TRBD1

CDR3nt: TGTGCCAGCAGTGACTCGAGGGGACAGGGCACAGATACGCAGTATTTT
CDR3aa: CASSDSRGQGTDTQYF
j_gene: TRBJ2-3
abundance: medium-sized
v_gene: TRBV6-4
d_gene: TRBD1

CDR3nt: TGTGCCAGCAGCCAAGAGAGGGCTAGCGGGGGGTACTACGAGCAGTACTTC
CDR3aa: CASSQERASGGYYEQYF
j_gene: TRBJ2-7
abundance: .
v_gene: TRBV4-2
d_gene: TRBD2

CDR3nt: TGTGCCTGGAGTCTAGCGGGGGGTGGTAGGCTCAATGAGCAGTTCTTC
CDR3aa: CAWSLAGGGRLNEQFF
j_gene: TRBJ2-1
abundance: .
v_gene: TRBV30
d_gene: TRBD2

CDR3nt: TGTGCCAGCAGTTTTGGGCTAGCGGGGATAGATACGCAGTATTTT
CDR3aa: CASSFGLAGIDTQYF
j_gene: TRBJ2-3
abundance: few
v_gene: TRBV6-5
d_gene: TRBD2

CDR3nt: TGTGCCAGCAGCGGAAGGACAGGCGCGTCTCAGGAGCAGTACTTC
CDR3aa: CASSGRTGASQEQYF
j_gene: TRBJ2-7
abundance: few
v_gene: TRBV9
d_gene: TRBD1

CDR3nt: TGCGCCAGCAGCCAAGATAGTAGGGGCACCGGGGAGCTGTTTTTT
CDR3aa: CASSQDSRGTGELFF
j_gene: TRBJ2-2
abundance: .
v_gene: TRBV4-3
d_gene: .

CDR3nt: TGTGCCAGCAGCGCCGCCGCGGGGGGACAGGGTACAGATACGCAGTATTTT
CDR3aa: CASSAAAGGQGTDTQYF
j_gene: TRBJ2-3
abundance: .
v_gene: TRBV9
d_gene: .

CDR3nt: TGTGCCAGTAGCACACTGGCGGTCAACAATGAGCAGTTCTTC
CDR3aa: CASSTLAVNNEQFF
j_gene: TRBJ2-1
abundance: .
v_gene: TRBV19
d_gene: .

CDR3nt: TGTGCCAGCAGTTCCCTGGGGGCGGGGGAGACCCAGTACTTC
CDR3aa: CASSSLGAGETQYF
j_gene: TRBJ2-5
abundance: .
v_gene: TRBV6-6
d_gene: .

CDR3nt: TGTGCCAGCAGCTTAGCTGTGACAAGTGGCACTGAAGCTTTCTTT
CDR3aa: CASSLAVTSGTEAFF
j_gene: TRBJ1-1
abundance: .
v_gene: TRBV7-2
d_gene: .

CDR3nt: TGTGCCAGCAGTGAGGAGCAGGGGGATAACTATGGCTACACCTTC
CDR3aa: CASSEEQGDNYGYTF
j_gene: TRBJ1-2
abundance: .
v_gene: TRBV6-4
d_gene: TRBD1

CDR3nt: TGTGCCTGGAGTGGGGACAGTGGCACTGAAGCTTTCTTT
CDR3aa: CAWSGDSGTEAFF
j_gene: TRBJ1-1
abundance: .
v_gene: TRBV30
d_gene: TRBD1

CDR3nt: TGCAGCGCCTTAGACAGGCTTAATGAAAAACTGTTTTTT
CDR3aa: CSALDRLNEKLFF
j_gene: TRBJ1-4
abundance: .
v_gene: TRBV29-1
d_gene: .

CDR3nt: TGTGCCAGCAGCCCCACGGGGGGAGAGACCCAGTACTTC
CDR3aa: CASSPTGGETQYF
j_gene: TRBJ2-5
abundance: .
v_gene: TRBV7-3
d_gene: TRBD2

CDR3nt: TGTGCCAGCAGCTTAGCAGGGCACGCTTTCTTT
CDR3aa: CASSLAGHAFF
j_gene: TRBJ1-1
abundance: .
v_gene: TRBV7-9
d_gene: .

CDR3nt: TGCAGCGGGGGCGCTAGCACAGATACGCAGTATTTT
CDR3aa: CSGGASTDTQYF
j_gene: TRBJ2-3
abundance: .
v_gene: TRBV29-1
d_gene: .

CDR3nt: TGTGCCATCAGTGAGAGGGGGCCACCCACAGATACGCAGTATTTT
CDR3aa: CAISERGPPTDTQYF
j_gene: TRBJ2-3
abundance: .
v_gene: TRBV10-3
d_gene: TRBD1

CDR3nt: TGTGCCACCAGCAGACAGGGAAAGACCCAGTACTTC
CDR3aa: CATSRQGKTQYF
j_gene: TRBJ2-5
abundance: .
v_gene: TRBV15
d_gene: .

CDR3nt: TGTGCCAGCAGCTTGGGACAGGGACAGCACCCAGATACGCAGTATTTT
CDR3aa: CASSLGQGQHPDTQYF
j_gene: TRBJ2-3
abundance: few
v_gene: TRBV5-8
d_gene: TRBD1

CDR3nt: TGCAGCGTTGCCCTGAACACTGAAGCTTTCTTT
CDR3aa: CSVALNTEAFF
j_gene: TRBJ1-1
abundance: .
v_gene: TRBV29-1
d_gene: .

CDR3nt: TGCAGCGTACAAATCGGGGGTACAGGGGCCAACGTCCTGACTTTC
CDR3aa: CSVQIGGTGANVLTF
j_gene: TRBJ2-6
abundance: .
v_gene: TRBV29-1
d_gene: .

CDR3nt: TGTGCCAGCTCCCCCCTGAGGGACGAGCAGTACTTC
CDR3aa: CASSPLRDEQYF
j_gene: TRBJ2-7
abundance: .
v_gene: TRBV18
d_gene: .

CDR3nt: TGCGCCAGCAGCCAAGACCTCGCGACCTATGGCTACACCTTC
CDR3aa: CASSQDLATYGYTF
j_gene: TRBJ1-2
abundance: .
v_gene: TRBV4-1
d_gene: .

CDR3nt: TGCAGCGTTGCCGGCGGATGGGACACTGAAGCTTTCTTT
CDR3aa: CSVAGGWDTEAFF
j_gene: TRBJ1-1
abundance: .
v_gene: TRBV29-1
d_gene: .